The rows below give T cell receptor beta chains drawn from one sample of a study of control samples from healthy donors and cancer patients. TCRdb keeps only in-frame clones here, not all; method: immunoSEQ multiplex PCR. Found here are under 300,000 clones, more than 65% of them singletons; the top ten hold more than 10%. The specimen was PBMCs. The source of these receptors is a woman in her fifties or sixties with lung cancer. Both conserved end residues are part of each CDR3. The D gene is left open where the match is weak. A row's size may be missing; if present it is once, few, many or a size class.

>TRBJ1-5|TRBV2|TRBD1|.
TGTGCCAGCACCGGACAGGGGATAGGTCAGCCCCAGCATTTT
CASTGQGIGQPQHF
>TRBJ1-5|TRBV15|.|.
TGTGCCACCACCTATCGCGGGGGGTCCCAGCATTTT
CATTYRGGSQHF
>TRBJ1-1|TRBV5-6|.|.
TGTGCCAGCAGCTTGTTGGGCTCGAACACTGAAGCTTTCTTT
CASSLLGSNTEAFF
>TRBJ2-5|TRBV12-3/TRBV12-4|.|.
TGTGCCAGCAGTTTAGGGACGGAAGAGACCCAGTACTTC
CASSLGTEETQYF
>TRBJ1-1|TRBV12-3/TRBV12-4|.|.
TGTGCCAGCAGCCGAACTCAGGGGGAAGCTTTCTTT
CASSRTQGEAFF
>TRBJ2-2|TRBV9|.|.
TGTGCCAGCAGAAACAGGGACCAGGAGCTGTTTTTT
CASRNRDQELFF
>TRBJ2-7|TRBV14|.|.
TGTGCCAGCAGCCAATTTTTTGGGAGTGGCTACGAGCAGTACTTC
CASSQFFGSGYEQYF
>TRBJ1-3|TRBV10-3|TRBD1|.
TGTGCCATCAGTGAAAGCCGGGACAGGGGAAACACCATATATTTT
CAISESRDRGNTIYF
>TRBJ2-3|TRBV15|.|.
TGTGCCACCAGCCTAGGGGGGCTGACAGATACGCAGTATTTT
CATSLGGLTDTQYF
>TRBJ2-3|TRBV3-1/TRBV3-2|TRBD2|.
TGTGCCAGCAGCCAACTGTCCGCGGGGGGCTTGGATACGCAGTATTTT
CASSQLSAGGLDTQYF
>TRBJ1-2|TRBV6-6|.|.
TGTGCCACCACGACGAATTCTAACTATGGCTACACCTTC
CATTTNSNYGYTF
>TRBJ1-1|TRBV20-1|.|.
TGCAGTGCTAGAGGGGGTTTTGAAGCTTTCTTT
CSARGGFEAFF
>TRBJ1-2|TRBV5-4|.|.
TGTGCCAGCAGCTTGGGCGGAACTAACTATGGCTACACCTTC
CASSLGGTNYGYTF
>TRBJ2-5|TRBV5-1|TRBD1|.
TGCGCCAGCAGCTTCGGTCAACAGGGGCCCCAAGAGACCCAGTACTTC
CASSFGQQGPQETQYF
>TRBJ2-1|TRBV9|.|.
TGTGCCAGCAGCGGGACTACCAACTCCTACAATGAGCAGTTCTTC
CASSGTTNSYNEQFF
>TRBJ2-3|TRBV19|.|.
TGTGCCAGTAGTATCCCAGGGGATCAGGATACGCAGTATTTT
CASSIPGDQDTQYF
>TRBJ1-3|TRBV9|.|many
TGTGCCAGCAGCGTAGATGGAGGGGGGACTGGAAACACCATATATTTT
CASSVDGGGTGNTIYF
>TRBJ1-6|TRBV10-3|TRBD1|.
TGTGCCATCAGTGCCGACAGGGTGGAAGCCTATAATTCACCCCTCCACTTT
CAISADRVEAYNSPLHF
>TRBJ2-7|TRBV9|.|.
TGTGCCAGCAGCCAGACGGGGTACGAGCAGTACTTC
CASSQTGYEQYF
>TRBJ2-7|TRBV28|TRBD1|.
TGTGCATCTGGGACAGGGGGTGCTGGGTACTTC
CASGTGGAGYF
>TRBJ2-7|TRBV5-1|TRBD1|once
TGCGCCAGCAGGTGGGGGACAGGGTCCTACGAGCAGTACTTC
CASRWGTGSYEQYF
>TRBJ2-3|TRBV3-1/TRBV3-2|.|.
TGTGCCAGCAGCCGGGGGGGGGCGACCCCAGATACGCAGTATTTT
CASSRGGATPDTQYF
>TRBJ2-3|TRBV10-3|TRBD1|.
TGTGCCATCAGTCTCCAGGGGGTAGCGCTAGATACGCAGTATTTT
CAISLQGVALDTQYF
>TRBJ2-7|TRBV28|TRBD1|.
TGTGCCAGCAGTCTGAACCCGGGACAGGGCTACTCCTACGAGCAGTACTTC
CASSLNPGQGYSYEQYF
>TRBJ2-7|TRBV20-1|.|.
TGCAGTGCTTCACAGGGTAACGAGCAGTACTTC
CSASQGNEQYF
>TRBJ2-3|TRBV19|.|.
TGTGCCAGTAGTATTGCGGCAGGGAGGACAGATACGCAGTATTTT
CASSIAAGRTDTQYF
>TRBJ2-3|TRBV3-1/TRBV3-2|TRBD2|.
TGTGCCAGCAGCCCGGCTAGCGGGGTCCCTAGCACAGATACGCAGTATTTT
CASSPASGVPSTDTQYF
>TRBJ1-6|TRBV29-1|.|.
TGCAGCGTCGCCACGGCTTTCAATTCACCCCTCCACTTT
CSVATAFNSPLHF
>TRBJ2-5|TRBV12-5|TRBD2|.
TGTGCTAGTGGTTTGGTTGTTAGCGGGGTCCCAGAGACCCAGTACTTC
CASGLVVSGVPETQYF
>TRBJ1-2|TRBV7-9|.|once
TGTGCCAGCAGCTTCGGAGACTATGGCTACACCTTC
CASSFGDYGYTF
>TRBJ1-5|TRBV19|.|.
TGTGCCAGTACCCAACGGACAGTTCCGGGCAATCAGCCCCAGCATTTT
CASTQRTVPGNQPQHF
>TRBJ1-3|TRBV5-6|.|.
TGTGCCAGCAGCTTCCGACCAGAGAGGACCATATATTTT
CASSFRPERTIYF
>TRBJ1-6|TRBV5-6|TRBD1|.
TGTGCCAGCAGCTACTTACAGGGGGCAGGTAATTCACCCCTCCACTTT
CASSYLQGAGNSPLHF
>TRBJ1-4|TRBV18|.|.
TGTGCCAGCTCCCCTTTGGGGGCTAATGAAAAACTGTTTTTT
CASSPLGANEKLFF
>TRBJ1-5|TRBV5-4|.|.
TGTGCCAGCAGCAGGGATAGCAATCAGCCCCAGCATTTT
CASSRDSNQPQHF
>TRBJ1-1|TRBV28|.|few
TGTGCCAGCAGGAGGTTGTTTGGGCTAGGGGGACACACTGAAGCTTTCTTT
CASRRLFGLGGHTEAFF
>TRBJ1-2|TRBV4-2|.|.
TGTGCCAGCAGCCAAGGCCAGGGCTGGGGCTACACCTTC
CASSQGQGWGYTF
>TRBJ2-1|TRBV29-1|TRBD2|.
TGCAGCGTTGAACCCGGACTAGCGGGGGACAATGAGCAGTTCTTC
CSVEPGLAGDNEQFF
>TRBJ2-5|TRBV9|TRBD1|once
TGTGCCAGCAGCGTAGGAGGGACAGGGCAAGAGACCCAGTACTTC
CASSVGGTGQETQYF
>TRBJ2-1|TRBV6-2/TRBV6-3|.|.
TGTGCCAGCAGTTACTCGGCGGGCAGCTCCTACAATGAGCAGTTCTTC
CASSYSAGSSYNEQFF
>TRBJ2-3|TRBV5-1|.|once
TGCGCCAGCAGCGAGGCCAGCACAGATACGCAGTATTTT
CASSEASTDTQYF
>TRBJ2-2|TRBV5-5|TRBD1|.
TGTGCCAGCAGCTTAAATACAGGGGTATGGGACACCGGGGAGCTGTTTTTT
CASSLNTGVWDTGELFF
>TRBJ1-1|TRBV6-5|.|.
TGTGCCAGCAGTAGGGGGTTCTGGGGAGCTTTCTTT
CASSRGFWGAFF
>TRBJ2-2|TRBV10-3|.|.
TGTGCCATCAGTGTAGAAGGGGTGGCGAACACCGGGGAGCTGTTTTTT
CAISVEGVANTGELFF
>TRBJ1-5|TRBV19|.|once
TGTGCCAGTAGTATAAAGGCCCAGGGCCATCAGCCCCAGCATTTT
CASSIKAQGHQPQHF
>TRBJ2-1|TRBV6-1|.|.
TGTGCCAGCAGTGACCTCAGACGGACCGCGAGCAATGAGCAGTTCTTC
CASSDLRRTASNEQFF
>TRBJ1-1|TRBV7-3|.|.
TGTGCCAGCAGCCCCGGACACTCGAACACTGAAGCTTTCTTT
CASSPGHSNTEAFF
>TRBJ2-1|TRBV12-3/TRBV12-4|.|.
TGTGCCAGCAGTTTCAGTGGCAATGAGCAGTTCTTC
CASSFSGNEQFF
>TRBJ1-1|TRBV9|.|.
TGTGCCAGCAGCGTAGCCCCCACGGACAGCGCTGAAGCTTTCTTT
CASSVAPTDSAEAFF
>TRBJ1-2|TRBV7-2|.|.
TGTGCCAGCAGCTCGGTGTCCTCCGACTATGGCTACACCTTC
CASSSVSSDYGYTF
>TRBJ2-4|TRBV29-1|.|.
TGCAGCGTTGAAGGCCAGGAGGCCAAAAACATTCAGTACTTC
CSVEGQEAKNIQYF
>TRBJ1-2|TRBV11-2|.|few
TGTGCCAGCAGCTTAGGGCAGGGAGGTGGCTACACCTTC
CASSLGQGGGYTF
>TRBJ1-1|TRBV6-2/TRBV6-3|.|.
TGTGCCAGCAGTTGGTCGGGACTGAACACTGAAGCTTTCTTT
CASSWSGLNTEAFF
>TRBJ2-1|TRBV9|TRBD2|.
TGTGCCAGCAGCGTAGGGACTAGCGCCGAGCAGTTCTTC
CASSVGTSAEQFF
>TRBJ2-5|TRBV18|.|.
TGTGCCAGCTCATCCCAAGAGACCCAGTACTTC
CASSSQETQYF
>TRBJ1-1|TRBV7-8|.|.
TGTGCCAGCAGCCCCGGGGACCGCATGAACACTGAAGCTTTCTTT
CASSPGDRMNTEAFF
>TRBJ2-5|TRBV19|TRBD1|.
TGTGCCAGTAAGGGGACAGGGGGCGCTTGGGAGACCCAGTACTTC
CASKGTGGAWETQYF
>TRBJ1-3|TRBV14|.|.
TGTGCCAGCAGCCAAGAACGGACAGTCTCTGGAAACACCATATATTTT
CASSQERTVSGNTIYF
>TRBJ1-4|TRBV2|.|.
TGTGCCAGCAGTTCCAGACGGGACTCAGCAGAAAAACTGTTTTTT
CASSSRRDSAEKLFF
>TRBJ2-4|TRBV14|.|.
TGTGCCAGCAGCCAAGGGTCCTTGGGCCCGCAGTACTTC
CASSQGSLGPQYF